This entry lists 21 T cell receptor beta chains sequenced from one sample in a study of T-cell reconstitution after alpha-beta-depleted transplantation in children. Overall study results and limits: Counts and diversity of T cells one year after transplant came mostly from newly produced T cells.

No antigen has been assigned to these receptors. Unique molecular identifiers were incorporated during preparation of the TCRbeta library. TCRdb passed the PCR reads through MiXCR, listing each CDR3 protein once. Of 330,000 or so distinct CDR3 sequences in the sample, around 7.1% were seen once. This sample comprised peripheral blood, obtained 360 days after TCRalphabeta/CD19-depleted stem cell transplant. The receptors were sampled from a female patient aged 2-10 years who had a stem cell transplant for Fanconi anemia, so the T cells may come from the graft donor.

This clonotype was detected ten times or more. The CDR3 region is CASSFPTGMDEKLFF. The CDR3 DNA is TGTGCCAGCAGTTTCCCGACAGGGATGGATGAAAAACTGTTTTTT. The chain carries TRBV28 and TRBJ1-4, with 7 bases matching TRBD1. J gave up 6 bases and V 3 bases, and 7 bases lay outside the gene matches. This CDR3 spans 15 amino acids. Germline V CDR1 and CDR2: MDHEN, SYDVKM.

The chain recombines TRBV10-3 with TRBJ2-7; no definite D call. With 3 bases removed from V and 4 bases from J, the gap between germline ends came to 7 bases. This CDR3 region has 12 residues. Germline V gives CDR1 ENHRY, CDR2 SYGVKD. The CDR3 coding sequence is TGTGCCATCAGTGACCTGGGGTACGAGCAGTACGTC. Protein: CAISDLGYEQYV.

There are many counts of this clonotype. The chain is built from TRBV28 and TRBJ1-2, with no clear D. The CDR3 consists of 12 residues. Germline CDR1 MDHEN, CDR2 SYDVKM. The V end was cut by 3 bases, the J end by 5 bases, with 7 bases between. CDR3 bases: TGTGCCAGCAGTTTTTGGGCATATGGCTACACCTTC. Amino acid sequence: CASSFWAYGYTF.

The chain employs TRBV9 and TRBJ1-2; D may be TRBD1 (5 bases). The V and J ends lost 4 bases and 4 bases respectively, with 20 bases between them. The length of the CDR3 is 16 residues. CDR1 SGDLS and CDR2 YYNGEE come from the germline V gene. CDR3 residues: CASSSAGDAAFYGYTF. The CDR3, as DNA: TGTGCCAGCAGCAGCGCGGGGGACGCAGCCTTCTATGGCTACACCTTC.

This clonotype has ten or more counts. The chain joins TRBV5-1 to TRBJ2-3; perhaps D is TRBD1 or TRBD2 (5 bases each). This CDR3 contains 14 residues. The V gene's germline CDR1 is SGHRS and CDR2 YFSETQ. Trimming removed 3 bases at V and 4 bases at J, with 12 bases between. The CDR3 nucleotides are TGCGCCAGCAGCTGGGACCCCGGGGCAGATACGCAGTATTTT. Amino acid sequence: CASSWDPGADTQYF. The full variable domain, its missing parts supplied by reference TRBV5-1 and TRBJ2-3, is KAGVTQTPRYLIKTRGQQVTLSCSPISGHRSVSWYQQTPGQGLQFLFEYFSETQRNKGNFPGRFSGRQFSNSRSEMNVSTLELGDSALYLCASSWDPGADTQYFGPGTRLTVL.

This clonotype came up many times. The genes are TRBV7-8 and TRBJ1-1, with D tentatively TRBD1 (5 bases). Trimming left V 5 bases short and J 4 bases short, with 17 bases between. Germline values: CDR1 SGHVS, CDR2 FQNEAQ. The CDR3 totals 15 residues. The CDR3 region is CASSVRWQGGTEAFF. Here the CDR3 DNA reads TGTGCCAGCAGCGTTAGGTGGCAGGGAGGCACTGAAGCTTTCTTT. The whole variable domain, filled in from reference TRBV7-8 and TRBJ1-1, reads GAGVSQSPRYKVAKRGQDVALRCDPISGHVSLFWYQQALGQGPEFLTYFQNEAQLDKSGLPSDRFFAERPEGSVSTLKIQRTQQEDSAVYLCASSVRWQGGTEAFFGQGTRLTVV.

This clonotype was counted ten times or more. The chain uses TRBV25-1 and TRBJ2-2; D might be TRBD1 (6 bases). The V gene's germline CDR1 is MGHDK and CDR2 SYGVNS. V dropped 6 bases and J dropped 6 bases, with 14 bases sitting between them. This CDR3 spans 14 amino acids. CDR3 DNA: TGTGCCAGCAGCAGGGGATGGCTCGCCGGGGAGCTGTTTTTT. Protein product: CASSRGWLAGELFF.

This clonotype occurred many times. J is TRBJ2-2 and V is TRBV9; D perhaps matches TRBD1 (5 bases). Trimming pared 4 bases from V and 5 bases from J, leaving 18 bases between. CDR1 is SGDLS and CDR2 is YYNGEE in the germline V gene. This CDR3 comprises 16 residues. The CDR3 protein is CASSPNTGARTGELFF. The CDR3 nucleotides read TGTGCCAGCAGCCCCAATACAGGAGCACGAACCGGGGAGCTGTTTTTT.

The V call is TRBV19, the J call TRBJ2-1; TRBD1 aligns across 9 bases. The germline CDR1 and CDR2 sequences are LNHDA and SQIVND (reference sequence). The J segment lost 6 bases and the V segment lost 5 bases, leaving 8 bases of the junction unmatched. The CDR3 loop spans 15 amino acids. The CDR3, as DNA: TGTGCCAGTAGTTTTGGACAGGGGAGGCGCAATGAGCAGTTCTTC. It is translated as CASSFGQGRRNEQFF.

This clonotype was counted many times. The rearrangement joins TRBV15 to TRBJ2-7; D is perhaps TRBD2 (6 bases). Germline CDR1 is LNHNV and CDR2 is YYDKDF (reference sequence). Trimming pared 5 bases from V and 6 bases from J, leaving 20 bases between. CDR3 length: 15 amino acids. The CDR3 spells CATSPRGREVSEQYV. The CDR3 coding sequence is TGTGCCACCAGCCCGAGAGGAAGGGAGGTGTCCGAGCAGTACGTC.

This clonotype has at least ten counts. CDR3: CASSQGSISGVNEKLFF. The DNA of the CDR3 is TGCGCCAGCAGCCAGGGGTCGATTTCAGGCGTGAATGAAAAACTGTTTTTT. The chain carries TRBV4-1 and TRBJ1-4; D ambiguous. Germline values: CDR1 MGHRA, CDR2 YSYEKL. Trimming removed 3 bases at V and 5 bases at J, with 19 bases between. This CDR3 is 17 amino acids long.

This clonotype occurred a few times. V is TRBV4-2 and J is TRBJ1-2; 7 bases line up with TRBD1. This CDR3 comprises 13 residues. Germline assignment: CDR1 LGHNA and CDR2 YNFKEQ. J was trimmed by 8 bases and V by 2 bases; bases with no gene match: 5. CDR3 amino acids: CASSQYRGGGYTF. DNA for the CDR3: TGTGCCAGCAGCCAATACAGGGGAGGAGGCTACACCTTC.

This clonotype was counted at least ten times. The V and J genes are TRBV20-1 and TRBJ2-3, with D perhaps matching TRBD2 (5 bases). The V end lost 3 bases, the J end lost 0 bases, and 10 bases lay between the germline ends. CDR3 length: 14 amino acids. CDR1 and CDR2 (germline): DFQATT, SNEGSKA (reference sequence). The DNA for the CDR3 is TGCAGTGCTAGGACACTAGGTAGCACAGATACGCAGTATTTT. Translating gives CSARTLGSTDTQYF.

This clonotype was observed many times. The chain combines TRBV6-2 or TRBV6-3 with TRBJ1-5, with a tentative D call TRBD1 (6 bases). This CDR3 comprises 12 residues. The V end was cut by 6 bases, the J end by 7 bases, with 10 bases between. Germline V gene lookup returns CDR1 MNHEY and CDR2 SVGEGT. The chain's CDR3 is CASSYREQPQHF. The DNA of the CDR3 is TGTGCCAGCAGCTACAGGGAGCAGCCCCAGCATTTT.

This clonotype was counted at least ten times. This chain joins TRBV24-1 and TRBJ2-5; tentative D call: TRBD1 (5 bases). Looked up from germline, CDR1 is KGHDR and CDR2 is SFDVKD. CDR3 size: 15 residues. V lost 4 bases and J 0 bases, leaving 11 bases between the germline ends. The CDR3 reads CATSDRAPYQETQYF. Written as DNA, the CDR3 is TGTGCCACCAGTGACAGGGCCCCGTACCAAGAGACCCAGTACTTC.

The table lists this clonotype with many counts. The chain has TRBV12-3 or TRBV12-4 and TRBJ1-2; 7 bases match TRBD1. The CDR3 is made up of 14 amino acids. The V gene end was trimmed by 3 bases and the J gene end by 4 bases; junction bases not matched to a gene: 5. The CDR3 spells CASSFSGTVYGYTF. The CDR3 DNA reads as TGTGCCAGCAGTTTTAGCGGGACAGTCTATGGCTACACCTTC.

At least ten counts were recorded for this clonotype. This chain joins TRBV20-1 and TRBJ1-1, with D hard to call. The CDR3 spans 13 residues. Germline CDR1 is DFQATT and CDR2 is SNEGSKA (reference sequence). Trimming pared 5 bases from V and 3 bases from J, leaving 13 bases between. The CDR3 region is CSAPIRRDTEAFF. As DNA, the CDR3 is TGCAGTGCTCCTATACGGAGGGACACTGAAGCTTTCTTT.

The rearrangement joins TRBV7-9 to TRBJ2-5, with 13 bases lining up with TRBD2. Germline assignment: CDR1 SEHNR and CDR2 FQNEAQ (reference sequence). This CDR3 spans 17 amino acids. J gave up 1 base and V 5 bases, and 7 bases lay outside the gene matches. CDR3 residues: CASSVKTSGRAQETQYF. CDR3 in DNA: TGTGCCAGCAGCGTAAAAACTAGCGGGAGGGCCCAAGAGACCCAGTACTTC.

The rearrangement joins TRBV4-2 to TRBJ2-6; D gene uncertain. The CDR3 covers 16 residues. V lost 0 bases and J 0 bases, leaving 6 bases between the germline ends. In germline, CDR1 is LGHNA, CDR2 YNFKEQ. The CDR3 DNA follows: TGTGCCAGCAGCCAAGATAGGGTCTCTGGGGCCAACGTCCTGACTTTC. As protein: CASSQDRVSGANVLTF.

In its sample, this clonotype was seen a few times. The V gene is TRBV20-1, the J gene TRBJ1-1; D unclear. Trimming removed 6 bases at V and 8 bases at J, with 22 bases between. The CDR3 has 14 amino acids. Germline V gives CDR1 DFQATT, CDR2 SNEGSKA (reference sequence). Here the CDR3 reads CSARLDGRSTEAFF. The CDR3 DNA reads as TGCAGTGCCAGATTGGACGGAAGATCGACGGAAGCTTTCTTT.

This clonotype occurred many times. The chain joins TRBV29-1 to TRBJ2-3, with D tentatively TRBD1 or TRBD2 (5 bases each). Germline CDR1 SQVTM, CDR2 ANQGSEA. V was trimmed by 6 bases and J by 5 bases, leaving 15 bases between them. CDR3 length: 13 residues. This chain's CDR3 is CSVLGHRGDTQYF. The CDR3 DNA is TGCAGCGTGCTCGGACACCGGGGAGATACGCAGTATTTT.